These 27 T cell receptor beta chains came from one sample sequenced in a study of early T cells in non-severe SARS-CoV-2 infection. TCRdb passed the 5' RACE reads through MiXCR, listing each CDR3 protein once. The data hold tens of thousands of distinct CDR3 sequences, with about 6% observed a single time. Input material: whole blood. All receptors derive from an adult who was a healthcare worker with PCR-confirmed SARS-CoV-2 infection or an uninfected control (not recorded which).

In its sample, this clonotype was seen many times. The rearrangement uses TRBV11-2 and TRBJ2-7, with 11 bases matching TRBD2. V was pared by 5 bases and J by 1 base, with 10 bases of the junction left unmatched. The CDR3 sequence is 17 residues long. Looked up from germline, CDR1 is SGHAT and CDR2 is FQNNGV. The CDR3 reads CASSRQIAGGPSYEQYF. Written as DNA, the CDR3 is TGTGCCAGCAGCCGTCAAATAGCGGGAGGGCCTTCCTACGAGCAGTACTTC.

This clonotype was recorded many times. The genes are TRBV28 and TRBJ2-7; possibly TRBD1 or TRBD2 for D (5 bases each). The V gene lost 6 bases and the J gene lost 3 bases, with 24 bases spanning the gap. Germline V gene lookup returns CDR1 MDHEN and CDR2 SYDVKM. The CDR3 loop spans 17 amino acids. The CDR3 coding sequence is TGTGCCAGCAGCCCTTCCCCAGGGCAGGGAGCAGTCTACGAGCAGTACTTC. Amino acids: CASSPSPGQGAVYEQYF.

At least ten counts were recorded for this clonotype. V is TRBV18 and J is TRBJ1-4; possible D gene TRBD1, 5 bases. Trimming shortened V by 4 bases and J by 5 bases, and 8 bases separated the two germline ends. Looked up from germline, CDR1 is KGHSH and CDR2 is LQKENI. The CDR3 has 13 residues. The CDR3 nucleotides are TGTGCCAGCTCACGGGGCCAGAATGAAAAACTGTTTTTT. The encoded protein is CASSRGQNEKLFF.

The chain carries TRBV6-6 and TRBJ2-3; 9 bases fit TRBD1. The germline CDR1 and CDR2 sequences are MNHNY and SVGAGI (reference sequence). The CDR3 has 15 amino acids. Trimming at V came to 6 bases and at J to 4 bases, leaving 8 bases not matched to a gene. CDR3 sequence reads: CASSRGQGQADTQYF. In nucleotides, the CDR3 is TGTGCCAGCAGCCGGGGACAGGGTCAAGCAGATACGCAGTATTTT.

There are many counts of this clonotype. The chain has TRBV11-3 and TRBJ2-2; D is uncertain. The CDR3 consists of 17 residues. Germline values: CDR1 SGHNT, CDR2 YENEEA. V lost 3 bases to trimming and J lost 4 bases, with 18 bases between them. The CDR3 region is CASSFDTYKTLTGELFF. CDR3 coding DNA: TGTGCCAGCAGCTTTGATACCTATAAGACCCTCACCGGGGAGCTGTTTTTT.

This clonotype has ten or more counts. This chain links TRBV6-6 with TRBJ2-2, with 13 bases matching TRBD2. Germline CDR1 MNHNY, CDR2 SVGAGI (reference sequence). V dropped 6 bases and J dropped 5; count of bases not matched to a gene: 3. This CDR3 is 15 amino acids long. For the CDR3, the DNA is TGTGCCAGCAGGACTAGCGGGAGGACGACCGGGGAGCTGTTTTTT. Its protein product is CASRTSGRTTGELFF.

This clonotype has ten or more counts. The rearrangement links TRBV7-9 to TRBJ1-1, with D possibly matching TRBD1 (5 bases). The ends were cut back, 5 bases at V and 4 bases at J, with 23 bases in the middle. There are 17 residues in the CDR3. Germline V gives CDR1 SEHNR, CDR2 FQNEAQ (reference sequence). The CDR3 protein is CASSPHFPQGVGTEAFF. For the CDR3, the DNA is TGTGCCAGCAGCCCACACTTTCCGCAGGGTGTCGGCACTGAAGCTTTCTTT.

At least ten counts were recorded for this clonotype. V gene TRBV20-1 combines with J gene TRBJ2-3; 10 bases map to TRBD2. The CDR3 is 14 residues long. Losses at the gene ends were 5 bases for V and 2 bases for J; bases not matched to a gene: 4. Germline CDR1 reads DFQATT; CDR2 reads SNEGSKA (reference sequence). CDR3: CSAELAGATDTQYF. As DNA, the CDR3 is TGCAGTGCTGAGCTAGCGGGAGCCACAGATACGCAGTATTTT.

This clonotype was observed many times. The chain has TRBV30 and TRBJ2-7, with D maybe TRBD2 (5 bases). Trimming took 0 bases from V and 1 from J, leaving 19 bases between them. This CDR3 has 17 residues. The germline V gene has CDR1 GTSNPN and CDR2 SVGIG (reference sequence). CDR3 sequence: CAWSVPRGSVISYEQYF. DNA of the CDR3: TGTGCCTGGAGTGTACCCCGGGGTAGCGTTATATCCTACGAGCAGTACTTC.

The CDR3: CSARDTSYGADTQYF. DNA for the CDR3: TGCAGTGCTAGAGACACTTCTTATGGCGCAGATACGCAGTATTTT. J is TRBJ2-3 and V is TRBV20-1; D unresolved. Germline CDR1 is DFQATT and CDR2 is SNEGSKA (reference sequence). V gave up 0 bases and J gave up 4 bases, with 14 bases separating them. CDR3 length equals 15 residues.

This chain joins TRBV28 and TRBJ1-5; D gene uncertain. The germline V gene encodes CDR1 MDHEN and CDR2 SYDVKM. Trimming took off 8 bases at V and 7 bases at J, with 12 bases between the two ends. CDR3 size: 12 residues. CDR3 in amino acids: CASGFFSQPQHF. DNA for the CDR3: TGTGCCAGCGGCTTTTTCTCCCAGCCCCAGCATTTT.

This clonotype was detected only a few times. The chain recombines TRBV28 with TRBJ1-6; 8 nucleotides align to TRBD1. CDR1 and CDR2 (germline): MDHEN, SYDVKM. This CDR3 region has 15 residues. The junction had 5 bases not matched to a gene; V was cut back by 5 bases and J by 5 bases. CDR3 loop: CASSPTGANNSPLHF. The CDR3 DNA is TGTGCCAGCAGTCCGACAGGGGCAAATAATTCACCCCTCCACTTT.

This clonotype was detected many times. V usage is TRBV29-1 and J usage is TRBJ2-5, with 7 bases identical to TRBD1. Germline-derived CDR1 and CDR2 are SQVTM and ANQGSEA. After removal of 5 bases from V and 5 bases from J, the junction contained 8 bases not matched to a gene. This CDR3 region has 13 residues. CDR3 DNA sequence: TGCAGCGTTAGGGGGCAGGAGATGGAGACCCAGTACTTC. Encoded protein: CSVRGQEMETQYF.

The sample holds many counts of this clonotype. The chain is built from TRBV7-6 and TRBJ2-3; TRBD1 is a possible D gene (6 bases). The CDR3 is 16 residues long. V lost 0 bases and J lost 4, with 14 bases in between. Germline V gives CDR1 SGHVS, CDR2 FNYEAQ. The DNA for the CDR3 is TGTGCCAGCAGCTTAGCGTCAGGGGAAGGATCAGATACGCAGTATTTT. Protein sequence: CASSLASGEGSDTQYF.

This clonotype was recorded at least ten times. This chain links TRBV9 with TRBJ1-1, with D tentatively TRBD1 (5 bases). The germline gives CDR1 SGDLS, CDR2 YYNGEE. The V and J ends lost 0 bases and 4 bases respectively, with 16 bases between them. The CDR3 totals 16 residues. The CDR3 region has the DNA TGTGCCAGCAGCGTAGGTAGTGGGGCCTCGCCCACTGAAGCTTTCTTT. Its translation: CASSVGSGASPTEAFF.

This clonotype was recorded many times. The chain combines TRBV5-1 with TRBJ2-5; TRBD1 might be the D (6 bases). This CDR3 contains 12 residues. The ends were cut back, 4 bases at V and 7 bases at J, with 11 bases in the middle. CDR1 SGHRS and CDR2 YFSETQ come from the germline V gene. The CDR3 loop is CASSLQGRTQYF. For the CDR3, the DNA is TGCGCCAGCAGCCTCCAGGGGAGGACCCAGTACTTC.

The chain couples TRBV11-2 to TRBJ2-2; possibly TRBD1 for D (5 bases). The CDR3 has 16 residues. V gave up 5 bases and J gave up 3 bases, with 16 bases separating them. The V gene's germline CDR1 is SGHAT and CDR2 FQNNGV. CDR3 amino acids: CASSPSTAVDTGELFF. In nucleotides, the CDR3 is TGTGCCAGCAGCCCGTCGACAGCAGTTGACACCGGGGAGCTGTTTTTT.

This clonotype was seen ten or more times. The CDR3 sequence is CASSIRRRSGTSTDTQYF. In DNA, the CDR3 is TGTGCCAGTAGTATAAGAAGGCGAAGCGGGACCAGCACAGATACGCAGTATTTT. V usage is TRBV19 and J usage is TRBJ2-3, with 7 bases lining up with TRBD2. The CDR3 totals 18 residues. Germline V gene lookup returns CDR1 LNHDA and CDR2 SQIVND (reference sequence). Unmatched junction bases numbered 11, after V lost 2 bases and J lost 0 bases.

This clonotype was observed at least ten times. The V gene is TRBV20-1, the J gene TRBJ2-1; 14 bases line up with TRBD2. The CDR3 is made up of 13 amino acids. CDR1 is DFQATT, CDR2 SNEGSKA, per germline (reference sequence). Trimming took 7 bases from V and 12 from J; bases not matched to a gene: 8. This CDR3 reads CSVPGLAGVMQFF. The DNA for the CDR3 is TGCAGTGTTCCGGGACTAGCGGGAGTAATGCAGTTCTTC.

This clonotype showed up many times. The V gene is TRBV3-1, the J gene TRBJ1-5; D remains ambiguous. Germline-derived CDR1 and CDR2 are LGHDT and YNNKEL (reference sequence). Between the trimmed V and J ends, which lost 1 base and 0 bases, there was a span of 13 bases. The CDR3 runs 17 residues. DNA for the CDR3: TGTGCCAGCAGCCAAGGTCTCCGGGTTAATAGCAATCAGCCCCAGCATTTT. The encoded protein is CASSQGLRVNSNQPQHF.

In its sample, this clonotype was seen a few times. This chain connects TRBV5-8 to TRBJ1-6, with D uncertain. The CDR3 is 15 residues long. CDR1 and CDR2 from the germline V gene are SGHTS and YDEGEE. Trimming left V 2 bases short and J 8 bases short, with 14 bases between. CDR3 DNA sequence: TGTGCCAGCAGCTTTCCGGGGTCCGACGATTCACCCCTCCACTTT. This translates into CASSFPGSDDSPLHF. Combining the CDR3 with reference TRBV5-8 and TRBJ1-6 gives the whole variable domain EAGVTQSPTHLIKTRGQQATLRCSPISGHTSVYWYQQALGLGLQFLLWYDEGEERNRGNFPPRFSGRQFPNYSSELNVNALELEDSALYLCASSFPGSDDSPLHFGNGTRLTVT.

This clonotype has just a few counts. The genes are TRBV5-1 and TRBJ2-2; the D gene is possibly TRBD1 (6 bases). CDR3 length: 15 amino acids. Trimming removed 7 bases at V and 0 bases at J, with 13 bases between. Looked up from germline, CDR1 is SGHRS and CDR2 is YFSETQ. The chain's CDR3 is CASSPGQPNTGELFF. In DNA, the CDR3 is TGCGCCAGCTCCCCGGGACAACCGAACACCGGGGAGCTGTTTTTT.

The table lists this clonotype with many counts. This rearrangement joins TRBV5-6 to TRBJ2-7; 11 nucleotides agree with TRBD2. There are 15 residues in the CDR3. Germline trimming cut 3 bases from V and 2 bases from J; bases unmatched to any gene: 4. CDR1 is SGHDT and CDR2 is YYEEEE in the germline V gene. CDR3 nucleotide sequence: TGTGCCAGCAGCTGGGGGACTAGCGGCGCCTACGAGCAGTACTTC. Its translation is CASSWGTSGAYEQYF.

This clonotype was recorded at least ten times. The chain uses TRBV2 and TRBJ2-3; D might be TRBD1 (6 bases). CDR3 length: 13 amino acids. The V gene lost 10 bases and the J gene lost 0 bases, with 11 bases spanning the gap. CDR1 SNHLY and CDR2 FYNNEI come from the germline V gene. The CDR3 sequence: CATRTASTDTQYF. CDR3 DNA: TGTGCCACCCGGACAGCTAGCACAGATACGCAGTATTTT.

This clonotype was observed at least ten times. The chain carries TRBV12-3 or TRBV12-4 and TRBJ1-1; 7 nucleotides align to TRBD1. The ends lost 8 bases at V and 2 bases at J; junction bases unmatched: 8. The CDR3 loop spans 14 amino acids. CDR3 residues: CASQGQSHNTEAFF. DNA of the CDR3: TGTGCCAGCCAGGGACAGTCCCATAACACTGAAGCTTTCTTT.

There are many counts of this clonotype. The rearrangement joins TRBV20-1 to TRBJ2-2; the match to TRBD1 covers 7 bases. From germline, CDR1 is DFQATT and CDR2 SNEGSKA (reference sequence). This CDR3 spans 17 amino acids. Unmatched junction bases numbered 9, after V lost 0 bases and J lost 2 bases. The CDR3 spells CSARDWEQGSNTGELFF. CDR3 DNA sequence: TGCAGTGCTAGAGATTGGGAACAGGGGAGCAACACCGGGGAGCTGTTTTTT.

This clonotype was counted between two and nine times. V usage is TRBV2 and J usage is TRBJ2-3; 8 bases match TRBD2. This CDR3 has 16 residues. Looked up from germline, CDR1 is SNHLY and CDR2 is FYNNEI. J lost 6 bases, V lost 5 bases, and 13 bases had no gene match. The CDR3, as DNA: TGTGCCAGCAGTCCGGCGACTAGCGTCTATGGGGATACGCAGTATTTT. Translating gives CASSPATSVYGDTQYF.